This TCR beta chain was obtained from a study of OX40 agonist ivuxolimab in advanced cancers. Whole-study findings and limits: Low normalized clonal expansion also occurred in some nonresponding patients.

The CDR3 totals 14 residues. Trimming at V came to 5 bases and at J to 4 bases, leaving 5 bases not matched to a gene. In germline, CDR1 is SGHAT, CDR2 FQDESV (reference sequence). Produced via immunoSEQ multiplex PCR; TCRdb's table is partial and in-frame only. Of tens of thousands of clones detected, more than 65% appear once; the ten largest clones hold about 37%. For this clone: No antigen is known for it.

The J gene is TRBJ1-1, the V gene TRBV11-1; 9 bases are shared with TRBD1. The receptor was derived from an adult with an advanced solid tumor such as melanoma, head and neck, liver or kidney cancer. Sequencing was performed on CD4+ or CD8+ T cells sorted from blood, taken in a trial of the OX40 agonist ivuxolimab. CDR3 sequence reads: CASSADRGVTEAFF. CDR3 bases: TGTGCCAGCAGCGCGGACAGGGGTGTCACTGAAGCTTTCTTT.